These 16 T cell receptor beta chains share one sample of origin, sequenced in a study of T cell repertoires in cytomegalovirus infection. TCRdb re-called the reads through MiXCR, storing one row per CDR3 protein. The sample holds 380,000 or so distinct CDR3 sequences, roughly 36% seen once. No antigen has been identified for these receptors. Material: cultured PBMCs, obtained from culture after CMV antigen stimulation. The receptor set was obtained from a human donor in good health (CMV status not recorded). Some clones in this sample may be carry-over from other donors' samples.

This clonotype was observed a handful of times. This chain's CDR3 is CASSLDDGGTDTQYF. CDR3 coding DNA: TGTGCCAGCAGCTTAGACGATGGAGGCACAGATACGCAGTATTTT. This chain connects TRBV7-2 to TRBJ2-3; D ambiguous. The germline V gene encodes CDR1 SGHTA and CDR2 FQGNSA. The CDR3 loop spans 15 amino acids. The germline V and J ends were trimmed by 1 base and 1 base, with 9 bases remaining between them.

The chain couples TRBV3-1 to TRBJ1-6; D not resolved. The CDR3 extends over 12 amino acids. V was clipped by 0 bases and J by 9 bases, with 3 bases between them. Germline V gives CDR1 LGHDT, CDR2 YNNKEL (reference sequence). The CDR3 nucleotides are TGTGCCAGCAGCCAAGATCTTTCACCCCTCCACTTT. It specifies CASSQDLSPLHF.

The chain employs TRBV4-3 and TRBJ2-5; no reliable D call. Germline CDR1 LGHNA, CDR2 YSLEER. V was clipped by 4 bases and J by 5 bases, with 17 bases between them. The CDR3 contains 15 residues. The CDR3 coding sequence is TGCGCCAGCAGCCGAAGTGTCGGAGTGGGGGAGACCCAGTACTTC. The encoded protein is CASSRSVGVGETQYF.

In its sample, this clonotype was seen a few times. The gene calls are TRBV7-8 and TRBJ1-2, with 8 bases matching TRBD1. Trimming removed 2 bases from V and 2 bases from J; junction bases left unmatched: 1. Germline lookup yields CDR1 SGHVS and CDR2 FQNEAQ. This CDR3 contains 14 residues. The DNA for the CDR3 is TGTGCCAGCAGCTTAAGGACAGGGAACTATGGCTACACCTTC. It encodes CASSLRTGNYGYTF. Using reference TRBV7-8 and TRBJ1-2 for the parts outside the CDR3, the full variable domain is GAGVSQSPRYKVAKRGQDVALRCDPISGHVSLFWYQQALGQGPEFLTYFQNEAQLDKSGLPSDRFFAERPEGSVSTLKIQRTQQEDSAVYLCASSLRTGNYGYTFGSGTRLTVV.

This clonotype was seen many times. The V and J genes are TRBV7-2 and TRBJ1-5, with D hard to call. V lost 5 bases to trimming and J lost 7 bases, with 9 bases between them. The CDR3 contains 12 residues. Germline CDR1 reads SGHTA; CDR2 reads FQGNSA. The DNA for the CDR3 is TGTGCCAGCAGCGGGCTGGGGCAGCCCCAGCATTTT. Translating it yields CASSGLGQPQHF.

This clonotype occurred a few times. The rearrangement links TRBV6-2 or TRBV6-3 to TRBJ2-5, with 11 bases fitting TRBD2. Looked up from germline, CDR1 is MNHEY and CDR2 is SVGEGT. The CDR3 loop spans 16 amino acids. J gave up 5 bases and V 2 bases, and 7 bases lay outside the gene matches. The CDR3 here is CASSYGTSGTRETQYF. For the CDR3, the DNA is TGTGCCAGCAGTTACGGGACTAGCGGCACCCGGGAGACCCAGTACTTC.

The V gene is TRBV28, the J gene TRBJ2-7, with 14 positions matching TRBD2. The V segment lost 4 bases and the J segment 5 bases; nucleotides outside the gene matches: 13. This CDR3 has 18 amino acids. Germline CDR1 is MDHEN and CDR2 is SYDVKM. CDR3 residues: CASSSAGTSGRGFHEQYV. As DNA, the CDR3 is TGTGCCAGCAGTTCAGCTGGGACTAGCGGGAGAGGTTTCCACGAGCAGTACGTC.

The chain employs TRBV10-3 and TRBJ2-3; 8 bases fit TRBD1. Germline CDR1 and CDR2: ENHRY and SYGVKD. With 3 bases clipped from V and 2 bases from J, the junction kept 1 base outside the gene matches. The CDR3 contains 14 residues. Here the CDR3 reads CAISDRGPTDTQYF. CDR3 coding DNA: TGTGCCATCAGTGACAGGGGGCCCACAGATACGCAGTATTTT.

This clonotype appeared a few times. The chain couples TRBV7-2 to TRBJ2-2; D unresolved. The germline V gene has CDR1 SGHTA and CDR2 FQGNSA. The CDR3 spans 13 residues. V lost 1 base, J lost 4 bases, and 4 bases lay in between. CDR3 sequence (DNA): TGTGCCAGCAGCTTAGTCATCACCGGGGAGCTGTTTTTT. Translated: CASSLVITGELFF.

This clonotype was observed a few times. The chain recombines TRBV4-2 with TRBJ2-5; 10 positions match TRBD2. The J segment lost 2 bases and the V segment lost 4 bases, leaving 7 bases of the junction unmatched. Germline V lookup: CDR1 LGHNA, CDR2 YNFKEQ. The CDR3 loop spans 16 amino acids. CDR3 region: CASSRNLLAGQETQYF. CDR3 DNA sequence: TGTGCCAGCAGCCGAAACCTACTAGCGGGGCAAGAGACCCAGTACTTC.

The V gene is TRBV7-3, the J gene TRBJ1-2, with 7 bases aligning to TRBD1. The germline gives CDR1 SGHTA, CDR2 FQGTGA. The CDR3 is 16 amino acids. V lost 2 bases and J lost 6; bases outside the gene matches: 12. The CDR3 is CASSLGPEGDSNGYTF. CDR3 in DNA: TGTGCCAGCAGCTTAGGACCTGAGGGGGACAGCAATGGCTACACCTTC. The full variable domain, rest sourced from reference TRBV7-3 and TRBJ1-2, is GAGVSQTPSNKVTEKGKYVELRCDPISGHTALYWYRQSLGQGPEFLIYFQGTGAADDSGLPNDRFFAVRPEGSVSTLKIQRTERGDSAVYLCASSLGPEGDSNGYTFGSGTRLTVV.

This chain links TRBV6-6 with TRBJ2-7, with 11 positions matching TRBD2. The CDR3 contains 17 residues. From germline, CDR1 is MNHNY and CDR2 SVGAGI (reference sequence). The trim removed 0 bases at V and 1 base at J, leaving 5 bases unmatched. CDR3 in amino acids: CASSYSSGTSGSYEQYV. The CDR3 DNA follows: TGTGCCAGCAGTTACTCGAGTGGGACTAGCGGTTCCTACGAGCAGTACGTC.

This clonotype was seen a few times. V is TRBV7-9 and J is TRBJ1-2, with 8 bases lining up with TRBD1. This CDR3 has 14 residues. J was trimmed by 8 bases and V by 2 bases; bases with no gene match: 7. Germline lookup yields CDR1 SEHNR and CDR2 FQNEAQ (reference sequence). The CDR3 nucleotides are TGTGCCAGCAGCTTATTCGGGACAGGTGACGGCTACACCTTC. Its protein product is CASSLFGTGDGYTF.

J is TRBJ2-1 and V is TRBV19; no firm D call. This CDR3 is built from 12 residues. With 7 bases removed from V and 4 bases from J, the gap between germline ends came to 8 bases. CDR1 LNHDA and CDR2 SQIVND come from the germline V gene (reference sequence). CDR3 in DNA: TGTGCCAGTATCAGCAAGTACAATGAGCAGTTCTTC. As protein: CASISKYNEQFF.

This clonotype has only a few counts. The chain links TRBV27 to TRBJ1-5, with 8 bases aligning to TRBD1. This CDR3 spans 15 amino acids. Germline loops: CDR1 MNHEY, CDR2 SMNVEV (reference sequence). J lost 7 bases, V lost 4 bases, and 9 bases had no gene match. The CDR3 DNA reads TGTGCCAGCAGTTCCGCGGACAGGGAGGGCCAGCCCCAGCATTTT. This codes for CASSSADREGQPQHF.

This clonotype was counted between two and nine times. The chain uses TRBV19 and TRBJ2-3; 7 positions match TRBD1. There are 13 residues in the CDR3. Germline CDR1 LNHDA, CDR2 SQIVND (reference sequence). J lost 0 bases, V lost 10 bases, and 4 bases had no gene match. CDR3 in DNA: TGTGCCACCGGGGACAGCAGCACAGATACGCAGTATTTT. Encoded protein: CATGDSSTDTQYF.